This T cell receptor (beta chain) derives from a study of shared clonotypes between healthy human individuals. The data were produced by immunoSEQ multiplex PCR, yet TCRdb's version contains in-frame clones alone and is incomplete. This sample has 650,000 to 750,000 clones, with 55% to 75% found just once. The CDR3 consists of 14 residues. The V gene's germline CDR1 is MDHEN and CDR2 SYDVKM. V lost 6 bases to trimming and J lost 8 bases; unmatched junction nucleotides: 8. The specimen sequenced was memory CD4+ T cells sorted from blood. Subset of the sample: CD45RA-negative fraction. The chain recombines TRBV28 with TRBJ1-2; TRBD1 matches 11 bases. The clonotype was recovered from a woman aged 25 to 39 in good health. The CDR3 DNA reads TGTGCCAGCAGGCCCGGACAGGGGGCTGGCGGCTACACCTTC. Its translation: CASRPGQGAGGYTF.